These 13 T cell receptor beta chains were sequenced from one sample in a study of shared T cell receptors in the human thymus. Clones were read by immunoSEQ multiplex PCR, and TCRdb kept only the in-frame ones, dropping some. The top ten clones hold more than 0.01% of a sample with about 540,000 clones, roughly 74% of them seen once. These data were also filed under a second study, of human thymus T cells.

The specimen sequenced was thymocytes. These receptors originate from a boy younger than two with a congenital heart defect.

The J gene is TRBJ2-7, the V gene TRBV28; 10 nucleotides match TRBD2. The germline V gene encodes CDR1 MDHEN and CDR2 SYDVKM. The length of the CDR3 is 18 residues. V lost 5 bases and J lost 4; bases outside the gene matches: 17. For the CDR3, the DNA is TGTGCCAGCAGTAAAACCCCCGGGGCTAGCGGGAGTGTGTACGAGCAGTACTTC. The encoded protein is CASSKTPGASGSVYEQYF.

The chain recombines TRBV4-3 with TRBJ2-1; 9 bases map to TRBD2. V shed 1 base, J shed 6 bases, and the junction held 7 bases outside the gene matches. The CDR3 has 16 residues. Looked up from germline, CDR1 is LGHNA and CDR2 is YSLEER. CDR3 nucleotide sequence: TGCGCCAGCAGCCAAGTAGCGGGGGCCGAACGCAATGAGCAGTTCTTC. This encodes CASSQVAGAERNEQFF.

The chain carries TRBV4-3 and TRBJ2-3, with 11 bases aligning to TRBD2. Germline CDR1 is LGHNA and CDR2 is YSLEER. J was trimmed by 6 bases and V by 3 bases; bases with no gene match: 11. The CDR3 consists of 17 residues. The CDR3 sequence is CASSQYISGRAPDTQYF. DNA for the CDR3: TGCGCCAGCAGCCAGTACATTAGCGGGAGGGCCCCGGATACGCAGTATTTT.

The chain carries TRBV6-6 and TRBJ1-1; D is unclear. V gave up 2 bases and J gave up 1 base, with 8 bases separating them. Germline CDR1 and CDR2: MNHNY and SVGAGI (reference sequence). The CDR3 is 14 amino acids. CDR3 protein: CASSYEVENTEAFF. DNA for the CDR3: TGTGCCAGCAGTTACGAGGTAGAGAACACTGAAGCTTTCTTT.

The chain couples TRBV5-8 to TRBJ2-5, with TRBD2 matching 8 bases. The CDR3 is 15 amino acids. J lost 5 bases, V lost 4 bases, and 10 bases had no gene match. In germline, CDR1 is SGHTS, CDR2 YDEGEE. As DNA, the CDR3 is TGTGCCAGCAGCCCGAGAGCGGGAGAGGTGGAGACCCAGTACTTC. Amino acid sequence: CASSPRAGEVETQYF.

The CDR3, as DNA: TGTGCCAGCAGTTTCCCTCGGACGGCGCAAGGGGCCCAGTACTTC. Encoded protein: CASSFPRTAQGAQYF. V gene TRBV6-6 combines with J gene TRBJ2-5, with D possibly TRBD1 on 5 matching bases. The V and J ends lost 4 bases and 9 bases respectively, with 21 bases between them. The CDR3 totals 15 residues. Germline assignment: CDR1 MNHNY and CDR2 SVGAGI (reference sequence).

CDR3: CASSHRDGELFF. The CDR3 DNA follows: TGCGCCAGCAGCCACAGGGACGGGGAGCTGTTTTTT. V and J are TRBV4-1 and TRBJ2-2; D is perhaps TRBD1 (5 bases). Germline V CDR1 and CDR2: MGHRA, YSYEKL. Trimming removed 3 bases at V and 7 bases at J, with 6 bases between. The CDR3 totals 12 residues.

DNA of the CDR3: TGCGCCAGCAGCCAAGATATCCCGACAGAAGAACTCCAAGAGACCCAGTACTTC. Protein product: CASSQDIPTEELQETQYF. The chain couples TRBV4-3 to TRBJ2-5; a weak D match, TRBD1 (5 bases). The V end was cut by 0 bases, the J end by 1 base, with 18 bases between. Germline V gene lookup returns CDR1 LGHNA and CDR2 YSLEER. CDR3 length: 18 residues.

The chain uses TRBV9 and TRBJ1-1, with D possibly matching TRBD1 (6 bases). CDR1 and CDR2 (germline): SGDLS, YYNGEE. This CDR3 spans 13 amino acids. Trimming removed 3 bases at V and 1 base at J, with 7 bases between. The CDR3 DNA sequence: TGTGCCAGCAGCGCGGGACAGAACACTGAAGCTTTCTTT. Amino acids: CASSAGQNTEAFF.

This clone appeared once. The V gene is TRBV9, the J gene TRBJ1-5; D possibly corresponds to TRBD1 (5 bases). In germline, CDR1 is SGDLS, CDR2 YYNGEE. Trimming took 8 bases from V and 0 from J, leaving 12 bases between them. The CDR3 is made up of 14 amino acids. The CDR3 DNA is TGTGCCAGTTGGAAGACAGATAGCAATCAGCCCCAGCATTTT. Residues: CASWKTDSNQPQHF.

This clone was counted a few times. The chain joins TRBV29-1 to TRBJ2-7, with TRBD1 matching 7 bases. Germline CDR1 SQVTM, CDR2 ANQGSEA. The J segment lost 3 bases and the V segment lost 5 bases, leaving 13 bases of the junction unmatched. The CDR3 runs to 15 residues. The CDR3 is CSVLTGVRDFYEQYF. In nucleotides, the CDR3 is TGCAGCGTTCTTACAGGGGTCCGGGATTTCTACGAGCAGTACTTC.

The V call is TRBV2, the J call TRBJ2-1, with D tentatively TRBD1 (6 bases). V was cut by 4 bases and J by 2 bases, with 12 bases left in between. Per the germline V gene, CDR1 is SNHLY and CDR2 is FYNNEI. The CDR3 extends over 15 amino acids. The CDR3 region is CASSGGPVTYNEQFF. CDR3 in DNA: TGTGCCAGCAGTGGGGGGCCGGTAACCTACAATGAGCAGTTCTTC.

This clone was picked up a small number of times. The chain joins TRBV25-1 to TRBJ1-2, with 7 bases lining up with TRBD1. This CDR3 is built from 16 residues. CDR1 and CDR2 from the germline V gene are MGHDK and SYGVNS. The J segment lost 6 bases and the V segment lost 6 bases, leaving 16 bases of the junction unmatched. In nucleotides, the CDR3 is TGTGCCAGCAGCGCCAGACAGGGTTGGGAAGAAAATGGCTACACCTTC. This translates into CASSARQGWEENGYTF.